Listed here is a single T cell receptor beta chain. The germline gives CDR1 SNHLY, CDR2 FYNNEI. The germline V and J ends were trimmed by 4 bases and 4 bases, with 10 bases remaining between them. This CDR3 is 13 amino acids long. This entry comes from a study of Graves' ophthalmopathy and Graves' hyperthyroidism. Amplified TCR beta CDR3 regions were obtained using RNA transcripts as template. HTBI-primed RT-PCR formed the first round, and a multiplex PCR formed the second. TCRdb redid the calling of the multiplex PCR reads with MiXCR, one entry per CDR3 protein. Among a few hundred thousand distinct CDR3 sequences listed, 15% to 20% were seen once.

Material for sequencing was peripheral blood. V gene TRBV2 combines with J gene TRBJ1-1; weak D call: TRBD1 (5 bases). The origin of this receptor is an adult woman with stable Graves' hyperthyroidism. CDR3 nucleotides: TGTGCCAGCAGTGCCCGCCAGGGCACTGAAGCTTTCTTT. This gives the protein CASSARQGTEAFF. The complete variable domain, with remaining parts taken from reference TRBV2 and TRBJ1-1, reads EPEVTQTPSHQVTQMGQEVILRCVPISNHLYFYWYRQILGQKVEFLVSFYNNEISEKSEIFDDQFSVERPDGSNFTLKIRSTKLEDSAMYFCASSARQGTEAFFGQGTRLTVV.